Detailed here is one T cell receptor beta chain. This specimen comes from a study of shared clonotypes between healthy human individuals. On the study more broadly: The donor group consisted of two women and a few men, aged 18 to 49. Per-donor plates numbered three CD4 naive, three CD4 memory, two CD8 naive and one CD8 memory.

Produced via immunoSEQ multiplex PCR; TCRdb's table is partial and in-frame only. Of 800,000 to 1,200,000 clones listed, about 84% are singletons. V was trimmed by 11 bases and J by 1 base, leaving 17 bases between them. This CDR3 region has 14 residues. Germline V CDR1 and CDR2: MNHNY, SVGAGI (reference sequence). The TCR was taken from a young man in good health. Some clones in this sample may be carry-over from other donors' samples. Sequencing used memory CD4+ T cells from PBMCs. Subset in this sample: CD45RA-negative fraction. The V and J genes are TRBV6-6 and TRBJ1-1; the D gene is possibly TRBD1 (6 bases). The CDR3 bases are TGTGCCGCAAGGGGGTATTTAACGAACACTGAAGCTTTCTTT. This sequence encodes CAARGYLTNTEAFF.